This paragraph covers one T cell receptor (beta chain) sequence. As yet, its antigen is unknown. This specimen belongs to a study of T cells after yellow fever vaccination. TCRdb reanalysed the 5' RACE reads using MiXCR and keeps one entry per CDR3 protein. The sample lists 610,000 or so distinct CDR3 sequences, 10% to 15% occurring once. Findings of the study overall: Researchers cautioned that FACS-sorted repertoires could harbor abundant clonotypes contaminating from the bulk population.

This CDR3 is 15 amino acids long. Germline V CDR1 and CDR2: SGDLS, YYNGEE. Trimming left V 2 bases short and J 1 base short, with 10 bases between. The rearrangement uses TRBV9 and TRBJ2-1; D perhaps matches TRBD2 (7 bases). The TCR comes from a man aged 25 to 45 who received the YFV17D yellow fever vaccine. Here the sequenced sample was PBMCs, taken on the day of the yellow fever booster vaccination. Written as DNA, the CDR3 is TGTGCCAGCAGCGTCGGGGGGCCGTCCTACAATGAGCAGTTCTTC. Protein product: CASSVGGPSYNEQFF.